The T cell receptor (beta chain) under discussion was sequenced for a study of blood T cell repertoires in COVID-19. Across the whole study: The United States, Italy and Spain supplied acute and convalescent COVID-19 samples.

The CDR3 totals 15 residues. V shed 7 bases and J 7 bases; nucleotides not matched to a gene: 13. Looked up from germline, CDR1 is LNHDA and CDR2 is SQIVND (reference sequence). Using immunoSEQ multiplex PCR, the repertoire was profiled, and TCRdb retains in-frame clones only, with some absent. The sample shows 170,000 or so clones, around nine tenths of them seen only once. Sequencing input: peripheral blood. The gene calls are TRBV19 and TRBJ2-1, with TRBD2 identical over 7 bases. The sequence was obtained from a middle-aged man with active or convalescent COVID-19. The CDR3 loop reads CASTAWTRGDNEQFF. The CDR3 DNA reads TGTGCCAGTACCGCGTGGACCCGGGGGGATAATGAGCAGTTCTTC.